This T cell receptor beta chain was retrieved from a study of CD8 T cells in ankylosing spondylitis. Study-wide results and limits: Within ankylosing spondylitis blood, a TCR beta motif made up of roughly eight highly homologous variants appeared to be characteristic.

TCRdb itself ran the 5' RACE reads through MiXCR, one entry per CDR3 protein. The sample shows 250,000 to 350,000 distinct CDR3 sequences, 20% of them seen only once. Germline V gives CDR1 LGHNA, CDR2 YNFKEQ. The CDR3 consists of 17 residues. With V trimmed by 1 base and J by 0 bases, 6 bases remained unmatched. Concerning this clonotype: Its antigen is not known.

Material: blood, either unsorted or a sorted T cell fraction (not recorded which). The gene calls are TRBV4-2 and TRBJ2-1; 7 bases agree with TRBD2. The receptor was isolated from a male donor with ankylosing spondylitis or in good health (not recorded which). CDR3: CASSQGIAGSSYNEQFF. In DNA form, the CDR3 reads TGTGCCAGCAGCCAAGGCATAGCGGGCAGCTCCTACAATGAGCAGTTCTTC.